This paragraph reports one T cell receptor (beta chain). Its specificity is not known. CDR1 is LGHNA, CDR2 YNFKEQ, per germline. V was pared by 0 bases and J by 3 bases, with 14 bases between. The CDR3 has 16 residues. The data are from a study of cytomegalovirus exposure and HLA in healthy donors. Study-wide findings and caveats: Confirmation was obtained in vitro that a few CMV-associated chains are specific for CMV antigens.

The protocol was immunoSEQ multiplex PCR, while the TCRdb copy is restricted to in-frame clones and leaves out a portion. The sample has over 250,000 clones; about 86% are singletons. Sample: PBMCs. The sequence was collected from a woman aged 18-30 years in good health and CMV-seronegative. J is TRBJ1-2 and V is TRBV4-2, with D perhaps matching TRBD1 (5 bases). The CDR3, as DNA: TGTGCCAGCAGCCAAGAGGCCTATAGGGGTGACTATGGCTACACCTTC. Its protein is CASSQEAYRGDYGYTF.